The following is a T cell receptor beta chain sequence with its context. The antigen is not known. The CDR3 spans 17 residues. The germline V and J ends were trimmed by 4 bases and 0 bases, with 16 bases remaining between them. From germline, CDR1 is SEHNR and CDR2 FQNEAQ (reference sequence). This entry comes from a study of shared clonotypes between healthy human individuals. Study-level findings and limits: Clonotype sharing among donors, it was expected, would be affected by sequencing depth.

Per the original methods: Filtering differed, since immunoSEQ gave only junction sequences and no quality scores. Some clones are missing from TCRdb's copy, which holds only in-frame ones; the method was immunoSEQ multiplex PCR. V, J and clone size are those of that table, while D and trimming were read from the DNA. The table records over 2 million clones, less than 95% of them present only once. Recent acute infections and vaccinations were absent in the healthy HIV-negative adult donors. The sequenced sample was naive CD4+ T cells from PBMCs. Subset meaning: CD45RA+ positively selected. The chain joins TRBV7-9 to TRBJ2-4; perhaps TRBD2 as D (7 bases). This TCR was recovered from a man aged 18 to 30 in good health. Some clones in this sample may be carry-over from other donors' samples. The CDR3 DNA sequence: TGTGCCAGCAGCTCCACGGGGGGCGCAGGAGCCAAAAACATTCAGTACTTC. This encodes CASSSTGGAGAKNIQYF.